Shown below are 25 T cell receptor beta chains from a single sample sequenced in a study of blood T cell repertoires in COVID-19. TCRdb's table, derived via immunoSEQ multiplex PCR, lists solely in-frame clones and lacks some. The sample has 40,000 to 65,000 clones, roughly 79% seen once. The sample consisted of peripheral blood. Receptor source: a human donor in a cohort sampled during active COVID-19.

This clone was observed a few times. The chain recombines TRBV4-1 with TRBJ2-7, with D possibly TRBD2 on 6 matching bases. The CDR3 extends over 15 amino acids. V was pared by 7 bases and J by 4 bases, with 20 bases between. Per germline, CDR1 MGHRA and CDR2 YSYEKL. CDR3 DNA: TGCGCCAGCACTCCGGGGCGGGAATCACGGTACGAGCAGTACTTC. Translation: CASTPGRESRYEQYF.

This rearrangement joins TRBV6-5 to TRBJ1-6; D uncertain. Germline CDR1 and CDR2: MNHEY and SVGAGI. V was shortened by 0 bases and J by 11 bases, with 5 bases between the two germline ends. This CDR3 is 12 amino acids long. Here the CDR3 DNA reads TGTGCCAGCAGTTACTCGAACACACCCCTCCACTTT. This sequence encodes CASSYSNTPLHF.

The chain carries TRBV30 and TRBJ1-1; no clear D. CDR1 is GTSNPN and CDR2 is SVGIG in the germline V gene (reference sequence). The CDR3 spans 12 residues. Deletions cut 1 base from V and 5 bases from J, with 8 bases between. In DNA form, the CDR3 reads TGTGCCTGGAGTGACCCGGGGACTGAAGCTTTCTTT. Translated: CAWSDPGTEAFF.

The CDR3 is CASSRAKAGGTYNEQFF. The DNA of the CDR3 is TGTGCCAGCAGTCGGGCGAAAGCGGGGGGTACCTACAATGAGCAGTTCTTC. This rearrangement joins TRBV6-6 to TRBJ2-1, with 9 bases matching TRBD2. V lost 5 bases, J lost 2 bases, and 10 bases stayed unmatched. CDR1 and CDR2 from the germline V gene are MNHNY and SVGAGI (reference sequence). This CDR3 is built from 17 residues.

The gene calls are TRBV29-1 and TRBJ1-1; tentative D call: TRBD1 (5 bases). The length of the CDR3 is 15 residues. The germline V gene has CDR1 SQVTM and CDR2 ANQGSEA. Trimming pared 4 bases from V and 8 bases from J, leaving 23 bases between. CDR3 sequence reads: CSVVNPVRTGKEAFF. The CDR3 DNA follows: TGCAGCGTTGTTAATCCGGTTCGAACAGGCAAAGAAGCTTTCTTT.

V usage is TRBV5-1 and J usage is TRBJ1-1; D is possibly TRBD1 (5 bases). Germline CDR1 is SGHRS and CDR2 is YFSETQ. There are 13 residues in the CDR3. Between the trimmed V and J ends, which lost 4 bases and 4 bases, there was a span of 11 bases. This CDR3 reads CASSGVQGTEAFF. CDR3 nucleotide sequence: TGCGCCAGCAGCGGTGTTCAGGGCACTGAAGCTTTCTTT.

The count of this clone is one. The J gene is TRBJ2-1, the V gene TRBV7-9, with 7 bases aligning to TRBD2. Germline lookup yields CDR1 SEHNR and CDR2 FQNEAQ (reference sequence). V lost 3 bases to trimming and J lost 6 bases; unmatched junction nucleotides: 8. This CDR3 region has 15 residues. The CDR3 DNA is TGTGCCAGCAGCTTCCGGGACTACCGTTCCAATGAGCAGTTCTTC. It encodes CASSFRDYRSNEQFF.

The V gene is TRBV18, the J gene TRBJ1-5; D is possibly TRBD1 (5 bases). V was trimmed by 8 bases and J by 0 bases, leaving 23 bases between them. The length of the CDR3 is 18 residues. Germline V lookup: CDR1 KGHSH, CDR2 LQKENI. This CDR3 is CASPLPGTRVYSNQPQHF. For the CDR3, the DNA is TGTGCCAGCCCACTGCCCGGAACCAGGGTCTATAGCAATCAGCCCCAGCATTTT. The full variable domain, rest sourced from reference TRBV18 and TRBJ1-5, is NAGVMQNPRHLVRRRGQEARLRCSPMKGHSHVYWYRQLPEEGLKFMVYLQKENIIDESGMPKERFSAEFPKEGPSILRIQQVVRGDSAAYFCASPLPGTRVYSNQPQHFGDGTRLSIL.

The rearrangement uses TRBV6-5 and TRBJ2-3; D unclear. Between the trimmed V and J ends, which lost 0 bases and 1 base, there was a span of 8 bases. The CDR3 has 15 amino acids. Germline-derived CDR1 and CDR2 are MNHEY and SVGAGI. CDR3 protein: CASSYSVRGTDTQYF. CDR3 bases: TGTGCCAGCAGTTACTCGGTACGGGGCACAGATACGCAGTATTTT.

A single count supports this clone. The chain combines TRBV3-1 (or the pseudogene TRBV3-2) with TRBJ2-3; no clear D. V was pared by 2 bases and J by 4 bases, with 7 bases between. Germline V gives CDR1 LGHDT, CDR2 YNNKEL (reference sequence). CDR3 length: 13 residues. The CDR3 DNA follows: TGTGCCAGCAGCCAACTAACTTCAGATACGCAGTATTTT. Amino acid sequence: CASSQLTSDTQYF.

The V call is TRBV28, the J call TRBJ1-3; TRBD1 aligns across 7 bases. CDR3 length: 14 amino acids. Germline-derived CDR1 and CDR2 are MDHEN and SYDVKM. Unmatched junction bases numbered 11, after V lost 8 bases and J lost 7 bases. The CDR3 nucleotides read TGTGCCAGCTCCGGACACAGGGGCAGTAACACCATATATTTT. This translates into CASSGHRGSNTIYF.

The chain couples TRBV11-2 to TRBJ2-1, with 10 bases matching TRBD2. The CDR3 covers 16 residues. Trimming at V came to 4 bases and at J to 9 bases, leaving 12 bases not matched to a gene. Germline V gives CDR1 SGHAT, CDR2 FQNNGV. In DNA form, the CDR3 reads TGTGCCAGCAGCTCCCGGACTAGCGGACCGGGTGTTGAGCAGTTCTTC. Translation: CASSSRTSGPGVEQFF.

The CDR3 sequence: CAISETDRWDNEQFF. In DNA form, the CDR3 reads TGTGCCATCAGTGAGACCGACAGATGGGACAATGAGCAGTTCTTC. V usage is TRBV10-3 and J usage is TRBJ2-1, with TRBD1 as a possible D gene (5 bases). Germline CDR1 and CDR2: ENHRY and SYGVKD. Trimming stripped 2 bases from V and 5 bases from J, with 13 bases between. The CDR3 has 15 residues.

This clone appeared a single time. The chain combines TRBV14 with TRBJ1-6; no definite D call. Germline values: CDR1 SGHDN, CDR2 FVKESK. This CDR3 contains 13 residues. Trimming removed 2 bases from V and 10 bases from J, with 9 bases in between. The CDR3 DNA reads as TGTGCCAGCAGCCAAAGGCGCGGCTCACCCCTCCACTTT. This codes for CASSQRRGSPLHF. Looking up the rest from reference TRBV14 and TRBJ1-6 gives the full variable domain: EAGVTQFPSHSVIEKGQTVTLRCDPISGHDNLYWYRRVMGKEIKFLLHFVKESKQDESGMPNNRFLAERTGGTYSTLKVQPAELEDSGVYFCASSQRRGSPLHFGNGTRLTVT.

The chain has TRBV19 and TRBJ1-3; no clear D gene. Trimming removed 7 bases at V and 1 base at J, with 11 bases between. CDR1 is LNHDA, CDR2 SQIVND, per germline (reference sequence). The CDR3 has 14 amino acids. The DNA of the CDR3 is TGTGCCAGTATGCGGGCAGCTTCTGGAAACACCATATATTTT. Translated, it gives CASMRAASGNTIYF.

V is TRBV14 and J is TRBJ2-2; 8 bases align to TRBD1. In germline, CDR1 is SGHDN, CDR2 FVKESK. The trim removed 4 bases at V and 3 bases at J, leaving 10 bases unmatched. The CDR3 is made up of 17 amino acids. The CDR3 here is CASSPSPGGLYTGELFF. The CDR3 DNA follows: TGTGCCAGCAGCCCCTCCCCAGGGGGCCTTTACACCGGGGAGCTGTTTTTT. Full variable domain (missing parts from reference TRBV14 and TRBJ2-2): EAGVTQFPSHSVIEKGQTVTLRCDPISGHDNLYWYRRVMGKEIKFLLHFVKESKQDESGMPNNRFLAERTGGTYSTLKVQPAELEDSGVYFCASSPSPGGLYTGELFFGEGSRLTVL.

In DNA, the CDR3 is TGTGCCAGAAGCGCTTCGACAGGGCGGTACGAGCAGTACTTC. It yields the protein CARSASTGRYEQYF. This rearrangement joins TRBV5-3 to TRBJ2-7; TRBD1 aligns across 7 bases. TRBV5-3 is filed as an ORF, its function uncertain. The CDR3 covers 14 residues. With V trimmed by 4 bases and J by 4 bases, 8 bases remained unmatched.

The gene calls are TRBV5-8 and TRBJ2-3, with 7 bases identical to TRBD1. The CDR3 consists of 15 residues. Germline assignment: CDR1 SGHTS and CDR2 YDEGEE. V shed 4 bases and J 4 bases; nucleotides not matched to a gene: 9. The CDR3 here is CASSKGAGFADTQYF. The CDR3 DNA reads as TGTGCCAGCAGCAAGGGGGCAGGTTTTGCAGATACGCAGTATTTT. The whole variable domain, filled in from reference TRBV5-8 and TRBJ2-3, reads EAGVTQSPTHLIKTRGQQATLRCSPISGHTSVYWYQQALGLGLQFLLWYDEGEERNRGNFPPRFSGRQFPNYSSELNVNALELEDSALYLCASSKGAGFADTQYFGPGTRLTVL.

The gene calls are TRBV6-5 and TRBJ1-2; D is unclear. The CDR3 sequence is 14 residues long. Trimming pared 0 bases from V and 1 base from J, leaving 6 bases between. The germline V gene has CDR1 MNHEY and CDR2 SVGAGI. CDR3 nucleotide sequence: TGTGCCAGCAGTTACTCCGGGTTTAACTATGGCTACACCTTC. As protein: CASSYSGFNYGYTF.

The V gene is TRBV6-1, the J gene TRBJ1-5, with 10 bases fitting TRBD1. The CDR3 runs to 16 residues. The germline gives CDR1 MNHNS, CDR2 SASEGT. Trimming cost V 2 bases and J 6 bases; bases outside gene matches: 7. The CDR3: CASSEMTGGFGQPQHF. CDR3 DNA: TGTGCCAGCAGTGAAATGACAGGGGGCTTTGGTCAGCCCCAGCATTTT.

This chain joins TRBV14 and TRBJ2-7, with 7 bases matching TRBD1. In germline, CDR1 is SGHDN, CDR2 FVKESK. Trimming at V came to 1 base and at J to 5 bases, leaving 8 bases not matched to a gene. This CDR3 comprises 15 residues. CDR3 loop: CASSQGTTGRDEQYF. CDR3 sequence (DNA): TGTGCCAGCAGCCAAGGGACGACAGGGCGCGACGAGCAGTACTTC.

In DNA, the CDR3 is TGTGCCAGTTCACTTAGACAGGGTTTTCAGCCCCAGCATTTT. Translating gives CASSLRQGFQPQHF. The rearrangement links TRBV6-5 to TRBJ1-5; TRBD1 matches at 7 bases. The CDR3 is 14 residues long. Trimming cost V 9 bases and J 6 bases; bases outside gene matches: 11. Looked up from germline, CDR1 is MNHEY and CDR2 is SVGAGI.

This chain joins TRBV23-1 and TRBJ2-7, with 7 nucleotides matching TRBD1. TRBV23-1 is noted as an ORF with a role that remains uncertain. V gave up 3 bases and J gave up 6 bases; unmatched junction bases: 26. The CDR3 runs 20 residues. CDR3 residues: CASSQHRGPRSFRPRGEQYF. CDR3 nucleotide sequence: TGCGCCAGCAGTCAGCACAGGGGACCTCGCTCCTTTAGACCTCGGGGCGAGCAGTACTTC.

This clone was detected only a few times. The chain uses TRBV6-5 and TRBJ2-1; 13 bases match TRBD2. The CDR3 spans 15 residues. The trim removed 5 bases at V and 9 bases at J, leaving 7 bases unmatched. Germline V gives CDR1 MNHEY, CDR2 SVGAGI. DNA for the CDR3: TGTGCCAGCAGTCCACTAGCGGGGGGGGCCTTTGAGCAGTTCTTC. Its translation: CASSPLAGGAFEQFF.

The chain is built from TRBV19 and TRBJ2-7; TRBD2 might be the D (5 bases). Germline V gene sequence: CDR1 LNHDA, CDR2 SQIVND (reference sequence). The CDR3 sequence is 13 residues long. V shed 6 bases and J shed 8 bases, with 17 bases lying between them. In DNA form, the CDR3 reads TGTGCCAGTAGCAGCTCCGGGATTGAGAAGCAGTACTTC. Translating gives CASSSSGIEKQYF.